This T cell receptor beta chain was sequenced for a study of cytomegalovirus exposure and HLA in healthy donors. As for the study in general: Earlier findings included some 100 million unique TCR beta sequences obtained from about 179 million T cells. Among several hundred genotyped donors, roughly 80% fell in the Caucasian-associated ancestry cluster. Study-level points and caveats: Presence/absence analyses assumed roughly uniform sequencing depth across donors, which may not hold. Later on, an analysis tied about 17,000 TCR beta sequences to HLA alleles at 0.05 false discovery rate.

PCR primers comprised 60 Vbeta and 13 Jbeta primers. The method was immunoSEQ multiplex PCR; TCRdb's version includes in-frame clones alone and lacks a portion of them. The sample holds about 130,000 clones, over 65% seen once. V shed 5 bases, J shed 2 bases, and the junction held 6 bases outside the gene matches. The germline V gene has CDR1 SGHTA and CDR2 FQGNSA. The CDR3 sequence is 14 residues long. This clone was found once. Its target is unknown. The receptor comes from a man younger than 40 in good health and CMV-seropositive. The sequenced sample was PBMCs. This chain uses TRBV7-2 with TRBJ2-7, with 7 bases lining up with TRBD2. CDR3 coding DNA: TGTGCCAGCAGCCCCGGGGAGGGCACCTACGAGCAGTACTTC. Residues: CASSPGEGTYEQYF.